This note documents a single TCR beta chain sequence. Molecular barcoding with unique molecular identifiers was used for the TCRbeta library. TCRdb reprocessed the PCR reads via MiXCR and lists one record per CDR3 protein. Of 190,000 or so distinct CDR3 sequences in the sample, just over 14% were seen once. This sample is drawn from a study of T-cell reconstitution after alpha-beta-depleted transplantation in children. In germline, CDR1 is MNHEY, CDR2 SVGEGT. This CDR3 has 18 amino acids. The V gene end was trimmed by 6 bases and the J gene end by 7 bases; junction bases not matched to a gene: 12. Sequencing used PBMCs from the stem cell graft donor, obtained from the stem cell graft. The sequence derives from a human donor who donated a stem cell graft to a child with acute lymphoblastic leukemia. V and J are TRBV6-2 or TRBV6-3 and TRBJ2-2; 15 bases agree with TRBD2. CDR3 residues: CASSRRGLAGGRSGELFF. CDR3 DNA: TGTGCCAGCAGCCGTAGGGGACTAGCGGGAGGACGCAGCGGGGAGCTGTTTTTT.